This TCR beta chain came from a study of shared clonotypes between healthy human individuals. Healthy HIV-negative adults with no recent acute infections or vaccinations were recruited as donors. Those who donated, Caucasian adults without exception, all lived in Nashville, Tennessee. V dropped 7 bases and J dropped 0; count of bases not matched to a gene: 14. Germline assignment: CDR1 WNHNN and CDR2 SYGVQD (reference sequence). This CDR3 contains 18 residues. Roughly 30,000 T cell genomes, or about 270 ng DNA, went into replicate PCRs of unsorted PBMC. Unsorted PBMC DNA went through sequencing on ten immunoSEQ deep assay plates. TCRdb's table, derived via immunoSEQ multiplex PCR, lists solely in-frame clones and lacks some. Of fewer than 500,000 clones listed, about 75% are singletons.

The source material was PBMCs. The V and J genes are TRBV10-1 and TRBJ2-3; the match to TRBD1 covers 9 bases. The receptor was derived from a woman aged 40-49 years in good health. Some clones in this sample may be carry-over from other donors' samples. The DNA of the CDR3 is TGCGCCAGCATCTCCGGGACAGGGACAAGGGCAAGCACAGATACGCAGTATTTT. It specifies CASISGTGTRASTDTQYF.